The rows below give T cell receptor beta chains drawn from one sample of a study of regulatory T cells in long-lasting Graves disease. TCRdb recomputed calls from the multiplex PCR reads with MiXCR, one row per CDR3 protein. The sample includes a few hundred thousand distinct CDR3 sequences, around 20% of them seen just once. This same sample was also taken into another study, of T cells in Graves' hyperthyroidism and ophthalmopathy.

This specimen was peripheral blood mononuclear cells (PBMCs), taken at new diagnosis, from a patient treated with antithyroid drugs. These TCRs come from a woman in her twenties or thirties with Graves disease. Both conserved end residues are part of each CDR3. D genes are given only for firm matches. Clone size is shown for a subset of rows, as once, few, many or a class of expanded clone.

v_call,d_call,clone_size,j_call,cdr3_aa,cdr3_nt
TRBV12-3/TRBV12-4,TRBD1,few,TRBJ1-2,CASTLSGTGAGTF,TGTGCCAGCACCCTATCCGGGACAGGGGCGGGCACCTTC
TRBV30,-,many,TRBJ2-1,CAWDRGGNEQFF,TGTGCCTGGGACAGGGGAGGGAATGAGCAGTTCTTC
TRBV6-1,TRBD2,many,TRBJ2-2,CASRVVGGAGELFF,TGTGCCAGCAGGGTAGTCGGGGGGGCAGGGGAGCTGTTTTTT
TRBV4-1,-,few,TRBJ1-5,CASSGQGQPQHF,TGCGCCAGCAGCGGCCAGGGTCAGCCCCAGCATTTT
TRBV30,-,many,TRBJ2-7,CAWSELLNYEQYF,TGTGCCTGGAGTGAATTGCTGAACTACGAGCAGTACTTC
TRBV7-8,-,many,TRBJ1-4,CASSLGTVNEKLFF,TGTGCCAGCAGCCTCGGGACGGTGAATGAAAAACTGTTTTTT
TRBV7-9,-,-,TRBJ2-7,CASSLGQASYEQYF,TGTGCCAGCAGCTTAGGGCAGGCTTCCTACGAGCAGTACTTC
TRBV9,-,many,TRBJ2-7,CASSPQSAYEQYF,TGTGCCAGCAGCCCCCAAAGCGCCTACGAGCAGTACTTC
TRBV18,-,many,TRBJ1-1,CASSPQATGEAFF,TGTGCCAGCTCACCCCAGGCCACCGGGGAAGCTTTCTTT
TRBV7-8,-,many,TRBJ2-7,CASSSRPGQTNSYEQYF,TGTGCCAGCAGCTCGAGGCCCGGACAGACAAACTCCTACGAGCAGTACTTC
TRBV6-5,-,many,TRBJ1-2,CASSYSSASGYTF,TGTGCCAGCAGTTACTCGTCCGCTTCTGGCTACACCTTC
TRBV28,TRBD2,many,TRBJ2-1,CASSFGGSRDEQFF,TGTGCCAGCAGTTTTGGCGGGAGTAGGGATGAGCAGTTCTTC
TRBV6-5,-,many,TRBJ1-2,CASSYNPGSYGYTF,TGTGCCAGCAGTTATAATCCGGGAAGCTATGGCTACACCTTC
TRBV11-2,-,-,TRBJ1-1,CASSLGSTEALF,TGTGCCAGCAGCTTAGGAAGCACTGAAGCTCTCTTC
TRBV14,TRBD1,-,TRBJ2-7,CASSQEKQGQQYF,TGTGCCAGCAGCCAAGAAAAACAGGGGCAGCAGTACTTC
TRBV3-1,-,many,TRBJ1-1,CASSWTGGAEAFF,TGTGCCAGCAGCTGGACCGGGGGGGCTGAAGCTTTCTTT
TRBV20-1,-,few,TRBJ1-6,CSAVGDSPLHF,TGCAGTGCGGTTGGGGATTCACCCCTCCACTTT
TRBV2,TRBD2,-,TRBJ2-3,CASRRAYSGRIDTQYF,TGTGCCAGCAGACGGGCCTATAGCGGGAGGATAGATACGCAGTATTTT
TRBV28,TRBD2,many,TRBJ2-1,CAGGLAGGLVTEQFF,TGTGCCGGGGGACTAGCGGGAGGCCTTGTTACTGAGCAGTTCTTC
TRBV19,-,few,TRBJ2-1,CASSIVGSEQFF,TGTGCCAGTAGTATAGTGGGTAGCGAGCAGTTCTTC
TRBV5-1,TRBD1,many,TRBJ1-3,CASSLGQLYSGNTIYF,TGTGCCAGCAGCTTGGGACAGTTGTACTCTGGAAACACCATATATTTT
TRBV7-9,TRBD1,many,TRBJ1-2,CASSLPGTGARGYTF,TGTGCCAGCAGCCTACCCGGGACAGGGGCAAGGGGCTACACCTTC
TRBV4-1,TRBD1,few,TRBJ1-5,CASSQGQGAIQPQHF,TGCGCCAGCAGCCAAGGACAGGGGGCCATTCAGCCCCAGCATTTT
TRBV9,TRBD1,-,TRBJ1-3,CASSASGTDGNTIYF,TGTGCCAGCAGCGCCAGCGGGACAGATGGAAACACCATATATTTT
TRBV28,-,many,TRBJ1-6,CASSPSWTDSNSPLHF,TGTGCCAGCAGTCCGTCGTGGACAGATTCTAATTCACCCCTCCACTTT
TRBV28,-,-,TRBJ1-1,CASSFRQSEAFF,TGTGCCAGCAGTTTTAGACAGTCTGAAGCTTTCTTT
TRBV3-1,TRBD1,many,TRBJ1-5,CASSRQGREEPQHF,TGTGCCAGCAGTAGACAGGGCCGAGAGGAGCCCCAGCATTTT
TRBV6-1,-,-,TRBJ2-1,CASSNPGTTSYNEQFF,TGTGCCAGCAGCAACCCCGGGACCACCTCCTACAATGAGCAGTTCTTC
TRBV5-1,-,many,TRBJ2-3,CASGGIRSQPTQYF,TGCGCCAGCGGAGGAATTCGCAGTCAGCCTACGCAGTATTTT
TRBV19,-,many,TRBJ1-1,CASSIDPHDAGRTWGEAFF,TGTGCCAGTAGTATAGATCCTCACGATGCAGGACGTACATGGGGTGAAGCTTTCTTT
TRBV12-5,TRBD1,many,TRBJ1-6,CASGLVLTRLEQGSLPINSPLHF,TGTGCTAGTGGTTTGGTATTAACCCGTTTAGAACAGGGGAGCCTACCGATTAATTCACCCCTCCACTTT
TRBV4-2,-,many,TRBJ2-1,CASSQTLSLQGLYNEQFF,TGTGCCAGCAGCCAAACCCTGAGTCTACAGGGACTCTACAATGAGCAGTTCTTC
TRBV2,TRBD1,many,TRBJ2-7,CASSDPGQGPPYEQYF,TGTGCCAGCAGTGACCCTGGACAGGGGCCCCCCTACGAGCAGTACTTC
TRBV2,TRBD2,-,TRBJ2-3,CASSSTSGDTDTQYF,TGTGCCAGCAGTTCTACTAGCGGGGACACAGATACGCAGTATTTT
TRBV10-3,-,many,TRBJ2-7,CAISNERPTGEQYF,TGTGCCATCAGCAACGAACGACCCACGGGGGAGCAGTACTTC
TRBV27,-,many,TRBJ2-5,CASSLSKRVGETQYF,TGTGCCAGCAGTTTGAGTAAGAGGGTCGGAGAGACCCAGTACTTC
TRBV12-5,-,many,TRBJ1-2,CGAWTSYGYTF,TGTGGAGCGTGGACCAGCTATGGCTACACCTTC
TRBV28,TRBD1,many,TRBJ2-7,CASILGQGAYEQYF,TGTGCCAGCATATTAGGACAGGGGGCCTACGAGCAGTACTTC
TRBV5-5,-,many,TRBJ1-2,CASTYGGDNYGYTF,TGTGCCAGCACCTACGGAGGGGATAACTATGGCTACACCTTC
TRBV29-1,-,many,TRBJ2-1,CSVEGGDSRIEQFF,TGCAGCGTTGAAGGGGGGGACAGTAGGATTGAGCAGTTCTTC
TRBV6-1,-,-,TRBJ2-3,CASSEEGLPTDTQYF,TGTGCCAGCAGTGAGGAGGGGCTGCCAACAGATACGCAGTATTTT
TRBV9,TRBD2,-,TRBJ2-3,CASSATPGTSGRVTDTQYF,TGTGCCAGCAGCGCCACACCTGGGACTAGCGGGAGGGTGACAGATACGCAGTATTTT
TRBV11-1,TRBD1,many,TRBJ1-2,CASSEGPDRDYGYTF,TGTGCCAGCAGCGAAGGACCCGACAGGGACTATGGCTACACCTTC
TRBV20-1,TRBD1,many,TRBJ1-5,CSARDRAGNQPQHF,TGCAGTGCTAGGGACAGGGCTGGAAATCAGCCCCAGCATTTT
TRBV28,TRBD1,-,TRBJ2-1,CASSLVRGSYNEQFF,TGTGCCAGCAGTTTAGTCAGGGGGTCCTACAATGAGCAGTTCTTC
TRBV25-1,TRBD1,many,TRBJ1-6,CASRRTGVGGPNSPLHF,TGTGCCAGCAGAAGAACGGGAGTAGGGGGCCCTAATTCACCCCTCCACTTT
TRBV11-2,-,many,TRBJ1-5,CASSRTGSEDQPQHF,TGTGCCAGCAGTCGTACAGGGTCTGAGGATCAGCCCCAGCATTTT
TRBV7-9,TRBD1,few,TRBJ1-3,CASSLARQGVRNTIYF,TGTGCCAGCAGCTTGGCCCGACAGGGGGTTAGAAACACCATATATTTT
TRBV3-1,-,many,TRBJ1-1,CASSLLRGTEAFF,TGTGCCAGCAGCCTCCTTAGGGGGACTGAAGCTTTCTTT